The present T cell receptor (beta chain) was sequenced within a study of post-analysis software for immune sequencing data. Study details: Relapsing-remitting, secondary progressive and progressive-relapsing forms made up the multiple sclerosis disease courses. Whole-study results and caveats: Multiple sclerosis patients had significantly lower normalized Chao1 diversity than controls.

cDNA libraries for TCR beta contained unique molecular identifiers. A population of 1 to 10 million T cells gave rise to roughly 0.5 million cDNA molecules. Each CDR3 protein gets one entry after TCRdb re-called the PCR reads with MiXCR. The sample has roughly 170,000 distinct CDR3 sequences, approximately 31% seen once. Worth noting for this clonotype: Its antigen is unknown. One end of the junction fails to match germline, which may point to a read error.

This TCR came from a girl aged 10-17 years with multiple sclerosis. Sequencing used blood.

The DNA of the CDR3 is TGTGCCGGCAGCCTTAGATTTCAGGAAGTGGGCGAGCAGTACTTC. Translating it yields CAGSLRFQEVGEQYF. This chain joins TRBV11-2 and TRBJ2-5; the D is unclear. The DNA matches TRBJ2-7 better at its end, which makes the J call doubtful. Germline V gene sequence: CDR1 SGHAT, CDR2 FQNNGV. The CDR3 has 15 residues.